Sequencing of this T cell receptor (beta chain) was carried out in a study of glioma-infiltrating T cells. Germline V gene sequence: CDR1 MDHEN, CDR2 SYDVKM. The CDR3 covers 16 residues. V shed 2 bases, J shed 4 bases, and the junction held 7 bases outside the gene matches. The iRepertoire nested amplicon-rescue multiplex PCR amplified TCR alpha and beta CDR3s from RNA. TCRdb used MiXCR to reprocess the multiplex PCR reads, holding one entry per CDR3 protein. The profile covers 300,000 to 450,000 distinct CDR3 sequences, with roughly two fifths appearing a single time and 9.5% to 15% taken by the ten largest. In this sample, this clonotype turned up a few times. Its antigen is as yet unknown. Study results and limitations: CDR3 overlap between tissue and blood was very small. Shared blood CDR3 signature motifs marked patients with low tissue-blood divergence.

The TCR originated in a human donor with low-grade glioma or glioblastoma, undergoing nonglioma brain surgery, or in good health (not recorded which). Sequenced material: glioma tissue, nonneoplastic brain tissue, or PBMCs (not recorded which). The chain combines TRBV28 with TRBJ2-3, with 9 bases matching TRBD2. The CDR3 is CASSLIAGGPADTQYF. The CDR3 DNA sequence: TGTGCCAGCAGTTTAATTGCGGGAGGGCCAGCAGATACGCAGTATTTT.